This T cell receptor beta chain is drawn from a study of PD-1 blockade in classical Hodgkin lymphoma. Autologous stem cell transplantation was followed by relapse in every patient, and brentuximab vedotin exposure varied. The study, taken as a whole, reports: Complete responders had baseline diversity similar to newly diagnosed patients. Diversity in CD4+ TCRs, unlike that measured in CD8+ TCRs, had risen significantly by C4D1. Healthy donors were reported to have higher baseline TCR diversity than newly diagnosed patients.

The CDR3 contains 14 residues. With 5 bases clipped from V and 0 bases from J, the junction kept 4 bases outside the gene matches. Germline CDR1 SGHRS, CDR2 YFSETQ. Sequenced by immunoSEQ multiplex PCR; TCRdb stores in-frame clones only, minus some. The profile shows under 30,000 clones, 60% to 80% of them singletons. Concerning this clone itself: Its antigen is unknown.

The receptor comes from a human donor with classical Hodgkin lymphoma. This chain joins TRBV5-1 and TRBJ1-1, with 7 bases that match TRBD1. The source was peripheral blood mononuclear cells (PBMCs), collected before the second cycle of nivolumab. The CDR3 DNA is TGCGCCAGCAGACTACAGGGGATGAACACTGAAGCTTTCTTT. Its protein is CASRLQGMNTEAFF.